Below, one TCR beta chain is given with its context. The data stem from a study of blood T cell repertoires in COVID-19. In the study overall: Both acute and convalescent COVID-19 samples were obtained from the United States, Italy and Spain.

The assay was immunoSEQ multiplex PCR, and TCRdb's table has in-frame clones only and misses some. The data contain hundreds of thousands of clones, roughly nine tenths of them singletons. This CDR3 has 19 residues. The V gene's germline CDR1 is SGHTA and CDR2 FQGNSA. Trimming removed 4 bases from V and 0 bases from J, with 22 bases in between. The chain couples TRBV7-2 to TRBJ1-3; D is unresolved. This receptor was obtained from a man between 60 and 75 years old who had recovered from COVID-19. Source material: peripheral blood. CDR3: CASSSMSSSLRYSGNTIYF. The CDR3 DNA reads as TGTGCCAGCAGCTCGATGAGTTCTAGCCTACGGTACTCTGGAAACACCATATATTTT.